This TCR beta chain originates from a study of shared clonotypes between healthy human individuals (dated by TCRdb to the early 2020s). About the full investigation: The cohort included three men and two women between 18 and 49 years of age. To estimate repertoire size and how much clonotypes are shared between individuals, the study performed deep sequencing of blood TCR repertoires from roughly five healthy adults. Different laboratories and diverse techniques were used to prepare libraries and sequence TCR repertoires, to increase sequencing depth and limit assay-specific biases. For each donor, CD4 naive and CD4 memory were each given three plates, CD8 naive was given two plates, and CD8 memory was given one plate. Between about 0.85 and 10 billion PBMCs per donor were obtained by leukapheresis. Paper-wide results and their limitations: Approximately 5% of naive CD4, 3.5% of naive CD8, roughly 2.4% of memory CD4, and about 0.4% of memory CD8 clonotypes were shared across several donors. Based on pairwise subsampling, the degree of clonotype sharing among donors was expected to be affected by sequencing depth. Incomplete sequencing was indicated by rarefaction of sorted-subset datasets, despite the large sequencing depth. Compared with non-shared clonotypes, clonotypes shared by all four sorted-subset donors had higher generation probabilities. Sampling was restricted to blood, and TCR repertoires in tissue are likely to differ from TCR repertoires in blood. Naive subsets generally had larger estimated clonotype richness than memory subsets. Because the study included a small number of donors, the genetic and exposure-history diversity represented was limited.

Healthy HIV-negative adults with no recently reported acute infections or vaccinations were included as donors. Only Caucasian adults living in Nashville, Tennessee, USA were represented among the donors. Magnetic negative selection was used to enrich CD4+ T cells, after which naive cells were positively selected on CD45RA and the negative fraction became the memory subset. Blood was obtained by leukapheresis, after which PBMCs were separated by Ficoll-Histopaque density gradient centrifugation and cryopreserved in liquid nitrogen vapor phase. Purity and quantity of every magnetically sorted T cell population were checked by analytical flow cytometry. Each sorted fraction had its genomic DNA isolated and then quantified by UV absorbance on a Nanodrop 2000c. Comment on this clone: Its target antigen remains unknown. Per-nucleotide qualities are absent, and no much larger clonotype sits a single base away.

Using the deep immunoSEQ assay, multiplex PCR amplified TCR CDR3 regions from genomic DNA. Genomic DNA extracted from each cell subset was distributed evenly over all wells of several immunoSEQ 96-well plates, and each plate served as one replicate. Each replicate PCR for sorted subsets received roughly 0.2 ug genomic DNA, equal to some 32,000 T cell genomes. The purified libraries were quantified using a Qubit 3.0 fluorometer, sized with a Bioanalyzer 2100, and then quantified again using the KAPA Library Quantification kit. Every immunoSEQ 96-well plate was sequenced on a separate single-read 150-cycle Illumina NextSeq 550 flow cell. Per the authors' processing: Because only junctional sequences without quality scores were contained in the immunoSEQ output, filtering matching that applied to full-length reads could not be performed. To assign V/J genes and CDR3, sequences were annotated using PyIR, a Python wrapper for IgBLAST v1.9, with IMGT germline references. Reads were filtered out if the reads had weak V/J assignments (E-value above 1e-6), no CDR3, stop codons, out-of-frame junctions, or ambiguous translated residues. V3J clonotypes were defined by identical inferred V gene, J gene, and CDR3 amino acid sequence. Percentage overlap between repertoires was computed as shared unique clonotypes divided by the size of the smaller repertoire. Three approaches were used to assess repertoire richness: RTK rarefaction, the Chao1 estimator, and Recon v2.1 estimates of unobserved clonotypes. Generation probabilities were computed with OLGA for all TCRbeta clonotypes obtained by the gDNA method from a few donors. What TCRdb holds here is the immuneACCESS table cut down to in-frame rearrangements. Part of the clones is not present; checked against another copy, under half of the missing clones reflect an unresolved V gene, and the others are unexplained. For V, J and clone size, that table is used; D and trimming come from the DNA. The sample yields some 1,600,000 clones; 95% to 99% were counted once. Of the sample, about 0.42% is held by the ten largest clones.

CDR1 and CDR2 were assigned from the germline V gene as SGHRS and YFSETQ. Its CDR3 holds 14 amino acids, cysteine through phenylalanine. Only the CDR3 part of the read is kept: 42 bases, read in frame from the first base. Deletion took 4 bases off V and 5 bases off J, with a span of 16 bases between the germline ends. Material: naive CD4+ T cells sorted from blood. Sample cell subset or site, as interpreted from the label and publication: CD45RA+ positively selected. The rearranged chain carries TRBV5-1 and TRBJ2-7; tentative D gene TRBD2, with 7 bases matching. This TCR was recovered from a man between 25 and 39 years old in good health. In nucleotide form, the sequence is TGCGCCAGCAGCCCCATTAGGGGGGGTAACGAGCAGTACTTC. It is translated as CASSPIRGGNEQYF.